Included here is one T cell receptor (beta chain) sequence, with context. CDR1 SGHTA and CDR2 FQGTGA come from the germline V gene. The ends were cut back, 5 bases at V and 4 bases at J, with 10 bases in the middle. CDR3 length: 13 residues. This sample stems from a study of blood T cell repertoires in COVID-19. Looking at the study overall: Sites in the United States, Italy and Spain provided acute and convalescent COVID-19 samples.

Grouping used clinical history reported by participants in a survey and questionnaire. In the source study's methods: Amplified reference gene primers provided the basis for estimating nucleated cell counts. Profiled with immunoSEQ multiplex PCR; TCRdb holds only in-frame clones, not every one. V and J calls and clone size are as listed in that table; D and trimming were resolved from the DNA. The repertoire holds about 480,000 clones, 87% seen once, with 1.5% to 2% in the top ten. The chain combines TRBV7-3 with TRBJ2-3; D may be TRBD2 (6 bases). The receptor was isolated from a woman aged 18-29 years with acute COVID-19. Specimen: PBMCs or T cells enriched from blood (not recorded which). CDR3 in DNA: TGTGCCAGCAGCAAGGAGGGGTCAGATACGCAGTATTTT. Amino acids: CASSKEGSDTQYF.